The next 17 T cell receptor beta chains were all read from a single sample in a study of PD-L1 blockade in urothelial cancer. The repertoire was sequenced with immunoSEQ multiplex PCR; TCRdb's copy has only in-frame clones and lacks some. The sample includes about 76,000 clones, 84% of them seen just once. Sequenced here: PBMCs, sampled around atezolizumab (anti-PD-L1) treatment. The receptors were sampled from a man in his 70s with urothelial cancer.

CDR3 in amino acids: CASSSMHQGNTGELFF. The DNA of the CDR3 is TGTGCCAGCAGCTCAATGCATCAGGGGAACACCGGGGAGCTGTTTTTT. The rearrangement links TRBV7-3 to TRBJ2-2; D might be TRBD1 (5 bases). Germline loops: CDR1 SGHTA, CDR2 FQGTGA. The CDR3 totals 16 residues. The V and J ends lost 4 bases and 1 base respectively, with 13 bases between them.

The CDR3 here is CASSRGIYEQYF. The CDR3 DNA reads as TGTGCCAGCAGCCGAGGGATCTACGAGCAGTACTTC. The genes are TRBV14 and TRBJ2-7; D is possibly TRBD2 (5 bases). The CDR3 runs to 12 residues. The germline V gene encodes CDR1 SGHDN and CDR2 FVKESK. Trimming shortened V by 4 bases and J by 3 bases, and 7 bases separated the two germline ends.

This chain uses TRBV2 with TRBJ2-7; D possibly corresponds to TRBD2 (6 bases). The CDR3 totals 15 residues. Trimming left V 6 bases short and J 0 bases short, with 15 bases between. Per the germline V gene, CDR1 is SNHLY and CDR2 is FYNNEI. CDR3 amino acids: CASRGGQRSSYEQYF. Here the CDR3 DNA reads TGTGCCAGCAGGGGAGGACAAAGGAGCTCCTACGAGCAGTACTTC.

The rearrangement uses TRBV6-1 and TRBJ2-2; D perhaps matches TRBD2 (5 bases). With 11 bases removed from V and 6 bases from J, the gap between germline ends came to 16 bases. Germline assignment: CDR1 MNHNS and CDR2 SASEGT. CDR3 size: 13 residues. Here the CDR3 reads CAGWTPFAGELFF. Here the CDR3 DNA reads TGTGCCGGGTGGACTCCGTTCGCCGGGGAGCTGTTTTTT.

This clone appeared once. Here the CDR3 reads CASRVSGDSNQPQHF. The CDR3 DNA reads as TGTGCCAGCAGGGTGTCCGGGGATAGCAATCAGCCCCAGCATTTT. This sequence joins TRBV6-1 and TRBJ1-5; the D is unclear. Germline V gives CDR1 MNHNS, CDR2 SASEGT. This CDR3 contains 15 residues. Between the trimmed V and J ends, which lost 6 bases and 0 bases, there was a span of 12 bases.

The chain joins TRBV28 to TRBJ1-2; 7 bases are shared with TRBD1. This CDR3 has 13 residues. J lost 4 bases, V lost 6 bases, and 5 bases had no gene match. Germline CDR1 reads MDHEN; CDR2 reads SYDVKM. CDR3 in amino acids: CASSPDRVYGYTF. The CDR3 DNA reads TGTGCCAGCAGCCCCGACAGGGTCTATGGCTACACCTTC.

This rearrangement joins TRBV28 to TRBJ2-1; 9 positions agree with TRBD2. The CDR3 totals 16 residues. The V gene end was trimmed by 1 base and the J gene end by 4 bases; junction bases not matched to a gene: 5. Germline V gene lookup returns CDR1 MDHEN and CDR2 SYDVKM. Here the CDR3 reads CASSLSLTSGYNEQFF. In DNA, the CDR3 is TGTGCCAGCAGTTTATCCCTGACTAGCGGTTACAATGAGCAGTTCTTC.

CDR3 nucleotides: TGTGCCAGCAGTCGGAGCCCTTATGGCGGGAGGTCTAATGAGCAGTTCTTC. It encodes CASSRSPYGGRSNEQFF. The rearrangement joins TRBV28 to TRBJ2-1; 8 nucleotides match TRBD2. V trimming: 5 bases; J trimming: 7 bases; junction bases outside the gene matches: 16. The germline V gene has CDR1 MDHEN and CDR2 SYDVKM. This CDR3 has 17 residues.

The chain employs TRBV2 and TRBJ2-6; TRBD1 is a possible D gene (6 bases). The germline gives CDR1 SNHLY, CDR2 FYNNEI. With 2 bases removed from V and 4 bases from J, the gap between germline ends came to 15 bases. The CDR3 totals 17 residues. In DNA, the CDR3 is TGTGCCAGCAGTGAAACAGGGCTACGATCCGGGGCCAACGTCCTGACTTTC. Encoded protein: CASSETGLRSGANVLTF. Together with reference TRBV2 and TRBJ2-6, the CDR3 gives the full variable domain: EPEVTQTPSHQVTQMGQEVILRCVPISNHLYFYWYRQILGQKVEFLVSFYNNEISEKSEIFDDQFSVERPDGSNFTLKIRSTKLEDSAMYFCASSETGLRSGANVLTFGAGSRLTVL.

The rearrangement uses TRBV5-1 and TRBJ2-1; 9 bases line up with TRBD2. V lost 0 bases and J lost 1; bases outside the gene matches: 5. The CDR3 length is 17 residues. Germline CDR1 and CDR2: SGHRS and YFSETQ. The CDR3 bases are TGCGCCAGCAGCTTGGTGGGACTAGCCCATTCCTACAATGAGCAGTTCTTC. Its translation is CASSLVGLAHSYNEQFF.

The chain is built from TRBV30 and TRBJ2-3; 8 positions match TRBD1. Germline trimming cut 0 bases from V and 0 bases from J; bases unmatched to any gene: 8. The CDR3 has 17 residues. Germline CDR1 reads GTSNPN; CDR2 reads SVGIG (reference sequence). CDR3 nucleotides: TGTGCCTGGAGTGTACCCTGGGGACAGGCAAGCACAGATACGCAGTATTTT. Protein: CAWSVPWGQASTDTQYF. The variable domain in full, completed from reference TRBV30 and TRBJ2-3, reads SQTIHQWPATLVQPVGSPLSLECTVEGTSNPNLYWYRQAAGRGLQLLFYSVGIGQISSEVPQNLSASRPQDRQFILSSKKLLLSDSGFYLCAWSVPWGQASTDTQYFGPGTRLTVL.

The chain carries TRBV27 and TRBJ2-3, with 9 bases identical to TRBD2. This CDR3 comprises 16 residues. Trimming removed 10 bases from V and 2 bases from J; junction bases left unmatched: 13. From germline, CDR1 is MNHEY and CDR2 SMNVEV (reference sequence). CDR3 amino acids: CATRLAGGQFTDTQYF. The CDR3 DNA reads TGTGCCACTCGGTTGGCGGGAGGGCAATTCACAGATACGCAGTATTTT.

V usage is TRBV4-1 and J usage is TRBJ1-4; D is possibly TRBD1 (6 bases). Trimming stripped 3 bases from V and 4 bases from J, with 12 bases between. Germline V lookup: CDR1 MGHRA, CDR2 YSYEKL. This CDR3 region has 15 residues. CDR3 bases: TGCGCCAGCAGCCAGGGCACAGGGAATAATGAAAAACTGTTTTTT. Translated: CASSQGTGNNEKLFF.

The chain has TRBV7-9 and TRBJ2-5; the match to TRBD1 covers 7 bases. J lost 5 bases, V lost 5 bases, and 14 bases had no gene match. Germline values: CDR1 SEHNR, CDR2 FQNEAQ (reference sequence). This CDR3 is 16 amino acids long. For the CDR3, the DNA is TGTGCCAGCAGCCCTCTGGACAGCCCCAGGGGGGAGACCCAGTACTTC. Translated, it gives CASSPLDSPRGETQYF.

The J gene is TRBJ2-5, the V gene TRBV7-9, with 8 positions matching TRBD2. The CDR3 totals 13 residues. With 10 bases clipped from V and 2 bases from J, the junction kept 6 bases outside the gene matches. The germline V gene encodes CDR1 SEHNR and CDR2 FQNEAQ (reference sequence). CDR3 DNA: TGTGCCACCGGGGGGGGTAGACAAGAGACCCAGTACTTC. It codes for CATGGGRQETQYF.

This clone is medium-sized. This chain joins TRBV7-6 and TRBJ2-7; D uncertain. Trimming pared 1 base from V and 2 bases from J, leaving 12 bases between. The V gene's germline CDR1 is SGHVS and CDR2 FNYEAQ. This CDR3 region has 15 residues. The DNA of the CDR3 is TGTGCCAGCAGCTTAGGTGCCGCGAGAGCCTACGAGCAGTACTTC. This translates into CASSLGAARAYEQYF.

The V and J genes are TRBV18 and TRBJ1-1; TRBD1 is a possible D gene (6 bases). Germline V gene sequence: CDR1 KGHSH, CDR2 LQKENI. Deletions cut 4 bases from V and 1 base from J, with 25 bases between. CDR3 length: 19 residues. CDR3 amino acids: CASSLKRPDLTGGNTEAFF. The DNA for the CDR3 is TGTGCCAGCTCACTTAAAAGACCCGACCTGACAGGTGGGAACACTGAAGCTTTCTTT.